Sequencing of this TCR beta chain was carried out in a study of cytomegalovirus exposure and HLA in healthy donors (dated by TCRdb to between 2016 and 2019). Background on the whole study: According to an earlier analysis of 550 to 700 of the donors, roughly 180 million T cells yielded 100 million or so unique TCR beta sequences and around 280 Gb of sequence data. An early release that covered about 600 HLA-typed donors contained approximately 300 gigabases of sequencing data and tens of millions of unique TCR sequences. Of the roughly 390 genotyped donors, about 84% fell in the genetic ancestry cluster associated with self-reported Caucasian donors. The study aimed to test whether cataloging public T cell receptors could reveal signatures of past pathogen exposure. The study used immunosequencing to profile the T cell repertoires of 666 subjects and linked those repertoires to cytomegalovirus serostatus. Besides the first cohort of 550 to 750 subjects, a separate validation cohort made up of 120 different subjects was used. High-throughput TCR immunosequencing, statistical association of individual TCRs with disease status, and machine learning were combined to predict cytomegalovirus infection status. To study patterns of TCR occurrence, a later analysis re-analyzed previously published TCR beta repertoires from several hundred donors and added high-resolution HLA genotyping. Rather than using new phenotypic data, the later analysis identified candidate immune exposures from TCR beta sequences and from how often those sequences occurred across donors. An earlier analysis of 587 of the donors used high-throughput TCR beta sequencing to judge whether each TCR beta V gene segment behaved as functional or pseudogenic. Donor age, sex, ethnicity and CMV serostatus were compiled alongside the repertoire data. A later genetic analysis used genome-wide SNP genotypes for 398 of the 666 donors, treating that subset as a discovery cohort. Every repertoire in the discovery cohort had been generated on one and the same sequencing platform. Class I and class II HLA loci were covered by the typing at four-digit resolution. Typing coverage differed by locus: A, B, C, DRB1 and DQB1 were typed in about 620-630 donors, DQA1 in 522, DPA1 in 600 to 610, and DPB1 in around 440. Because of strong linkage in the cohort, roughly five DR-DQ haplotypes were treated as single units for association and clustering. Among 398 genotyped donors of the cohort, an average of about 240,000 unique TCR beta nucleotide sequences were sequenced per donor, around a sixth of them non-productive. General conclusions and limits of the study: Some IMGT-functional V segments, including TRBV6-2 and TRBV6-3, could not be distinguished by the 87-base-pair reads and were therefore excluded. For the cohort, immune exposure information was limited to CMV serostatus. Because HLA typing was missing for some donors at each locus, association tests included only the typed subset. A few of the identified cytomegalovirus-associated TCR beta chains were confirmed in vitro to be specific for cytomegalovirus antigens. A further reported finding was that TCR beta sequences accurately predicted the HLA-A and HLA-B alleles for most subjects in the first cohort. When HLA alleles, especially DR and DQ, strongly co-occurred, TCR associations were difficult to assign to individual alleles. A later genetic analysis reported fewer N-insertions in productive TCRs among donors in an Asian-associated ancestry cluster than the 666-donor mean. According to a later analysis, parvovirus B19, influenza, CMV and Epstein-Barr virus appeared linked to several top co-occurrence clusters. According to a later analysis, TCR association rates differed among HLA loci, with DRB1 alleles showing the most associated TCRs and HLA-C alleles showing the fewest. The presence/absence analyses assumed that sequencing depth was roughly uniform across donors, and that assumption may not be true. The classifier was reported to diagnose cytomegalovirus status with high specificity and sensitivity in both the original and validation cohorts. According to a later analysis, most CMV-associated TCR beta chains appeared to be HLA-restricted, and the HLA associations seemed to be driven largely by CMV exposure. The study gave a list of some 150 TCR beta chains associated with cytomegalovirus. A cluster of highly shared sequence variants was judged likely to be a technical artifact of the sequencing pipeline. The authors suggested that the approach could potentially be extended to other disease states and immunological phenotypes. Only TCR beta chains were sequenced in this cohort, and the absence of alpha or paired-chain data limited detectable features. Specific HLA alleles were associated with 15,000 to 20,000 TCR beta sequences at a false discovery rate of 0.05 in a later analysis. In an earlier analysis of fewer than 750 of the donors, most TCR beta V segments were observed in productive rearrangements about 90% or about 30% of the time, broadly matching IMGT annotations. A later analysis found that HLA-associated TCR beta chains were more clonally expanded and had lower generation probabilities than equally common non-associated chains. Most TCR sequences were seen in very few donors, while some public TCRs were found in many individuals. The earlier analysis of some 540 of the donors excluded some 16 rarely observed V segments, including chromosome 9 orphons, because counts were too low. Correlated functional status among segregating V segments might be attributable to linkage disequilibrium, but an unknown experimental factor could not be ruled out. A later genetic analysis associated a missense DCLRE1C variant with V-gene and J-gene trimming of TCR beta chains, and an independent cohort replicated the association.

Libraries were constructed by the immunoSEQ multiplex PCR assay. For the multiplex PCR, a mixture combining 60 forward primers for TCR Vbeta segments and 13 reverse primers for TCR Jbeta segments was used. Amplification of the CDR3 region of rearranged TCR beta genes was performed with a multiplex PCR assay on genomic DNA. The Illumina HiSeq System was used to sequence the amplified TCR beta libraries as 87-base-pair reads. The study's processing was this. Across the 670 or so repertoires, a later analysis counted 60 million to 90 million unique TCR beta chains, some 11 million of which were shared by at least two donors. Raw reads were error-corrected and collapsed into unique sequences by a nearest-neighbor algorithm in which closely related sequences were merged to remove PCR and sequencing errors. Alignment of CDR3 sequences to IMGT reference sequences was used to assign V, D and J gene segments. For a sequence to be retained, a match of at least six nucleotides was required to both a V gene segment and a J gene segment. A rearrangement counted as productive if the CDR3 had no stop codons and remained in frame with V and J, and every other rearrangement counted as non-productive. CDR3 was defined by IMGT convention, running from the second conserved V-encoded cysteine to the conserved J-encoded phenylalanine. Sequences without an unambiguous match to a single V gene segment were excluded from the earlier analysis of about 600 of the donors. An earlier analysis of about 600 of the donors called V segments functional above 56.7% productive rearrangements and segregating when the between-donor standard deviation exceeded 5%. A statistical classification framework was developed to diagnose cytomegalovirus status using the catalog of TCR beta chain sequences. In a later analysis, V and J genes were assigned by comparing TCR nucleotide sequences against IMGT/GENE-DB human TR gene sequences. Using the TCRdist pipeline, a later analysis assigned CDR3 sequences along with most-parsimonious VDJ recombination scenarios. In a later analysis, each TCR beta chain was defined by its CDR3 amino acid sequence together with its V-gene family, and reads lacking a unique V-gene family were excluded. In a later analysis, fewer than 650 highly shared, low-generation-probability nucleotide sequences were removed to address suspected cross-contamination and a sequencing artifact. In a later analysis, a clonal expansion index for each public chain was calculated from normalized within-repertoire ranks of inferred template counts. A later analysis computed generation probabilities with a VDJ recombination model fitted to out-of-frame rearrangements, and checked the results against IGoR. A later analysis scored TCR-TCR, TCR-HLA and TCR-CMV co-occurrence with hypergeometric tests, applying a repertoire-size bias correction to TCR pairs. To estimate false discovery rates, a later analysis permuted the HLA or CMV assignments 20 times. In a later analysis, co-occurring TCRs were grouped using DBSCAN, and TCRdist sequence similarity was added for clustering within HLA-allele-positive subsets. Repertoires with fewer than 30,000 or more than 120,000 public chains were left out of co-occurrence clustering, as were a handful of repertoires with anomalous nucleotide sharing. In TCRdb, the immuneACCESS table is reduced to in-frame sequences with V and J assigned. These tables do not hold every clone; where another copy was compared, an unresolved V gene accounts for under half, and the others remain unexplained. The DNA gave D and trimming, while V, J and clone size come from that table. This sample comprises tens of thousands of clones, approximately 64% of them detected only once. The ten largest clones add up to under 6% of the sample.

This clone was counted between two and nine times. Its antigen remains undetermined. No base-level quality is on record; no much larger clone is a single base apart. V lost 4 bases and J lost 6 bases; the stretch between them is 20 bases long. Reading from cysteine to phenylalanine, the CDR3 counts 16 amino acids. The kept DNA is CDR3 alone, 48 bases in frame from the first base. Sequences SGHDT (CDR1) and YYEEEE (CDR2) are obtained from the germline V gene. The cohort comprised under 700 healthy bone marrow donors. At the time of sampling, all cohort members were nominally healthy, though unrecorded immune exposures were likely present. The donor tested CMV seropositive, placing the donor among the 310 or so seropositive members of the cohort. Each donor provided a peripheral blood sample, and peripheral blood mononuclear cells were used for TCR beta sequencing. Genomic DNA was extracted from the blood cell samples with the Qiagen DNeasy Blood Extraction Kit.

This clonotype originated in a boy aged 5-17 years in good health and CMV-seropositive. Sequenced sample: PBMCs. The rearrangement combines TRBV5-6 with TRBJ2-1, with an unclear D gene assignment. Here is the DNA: TGTGCCAGCAGCCCCCAATCTGGTGCAGTCTTCAATGAGCAGTTCTTC. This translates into CASSPQSGAVFNEQFF.